This note documents a single T cell receptor beta chain sequence. The record originates from a study of technical replicates of blood from a few donors. TCRdb keeps only in-frame clones here, not all; method: immunoSEQ multiplex PCR. The sample lists roughly 15,000 clones, approximately 80% occurring once. This receptor was taken from a human donor in good health. Some clones in this sample may be carry-over from other donors' samples. Material: PBMCs.

CDR3 loop: CASSIEDRANYGYTF. CDR3 nucleotides: TGCGCCAGCAGCATCGAGGACAGGGCCAACTATGGCTACACCTTC. V gene TRBV5-1 combines with J gene TRBJ1-2; 8 bases line up with TRBD1. This CDR3 contains 15 residues. CDR1 and CDR2 (germline): SGHRS, YFSETQ. J was trimmed by 2 bases and V by 4 bases; bases with no gene match: 7.